The rows below give T cell receptor beta chains drawn from one sample of a study of cytomegalovirus exposure and HLA in healthy donors. Using immunoSEQ multiplex PCR, the repertoire was profiled, and TCRdb retains in-frame clones only, with some absent. The table has fewer than 90,000 clones, roughly 76% seen once. The sample was PBMCs. The receptors derive from a male donor in good health and CMV-seronegative. Each CDR3 is given with its conserved first and last residue. A D gene is named only where the DNA matches it firmly. The listing skips clone size in some rows; elsewhere it reads once, few, many or a size class.

>TRBV29-1|TRBJ1-3|13|.|.
CSAHDGGGNTIYF
TGCAGCGCTCATGATGGAGGTGGAAACACCATATATTTT
>TRBV30|TRBJ1-5|13|once|TRBD1
CAWSVQGGQPQHF
TGTGCCTGGAGTGTACAGGGGGGTCAGCCCCAGCATTTT
>TRBV27|TRBJ2-1|17|.|.
CASSLLMGQGRRNEQFF
TGTGCCAGCAGTTTATTGATGGGACAAGGCCGAAGGAATGAGCAGTTCTTC
>TRBV6-5|TRBJ2-4|15|.|TRBD2
CASSAGGPSKNSQYF
TGTGCCAGCAGTGCGGGAGGGCCATCCAAAAACAGTCAGTACTTC
>TRBV5-1|TRBJ2-1|15|.|TRBD2
CASSLAGGPGNEQFF
TGCGCCAGCAGCTTAGCGGGGGGGCCGGGAAATGAGCAGTTCTTC
>TRBV7-2|TRBJ1-2|18|.|.
CASSLTDLRARLNYGYTF
TGTGCCAGCAGCTTAACCGACCTCAGGGCCCGGCTTAACTATGGCTACACCTTC
>TRBV11-3|TRBJ1-1|14|.|TRBD1
CASSSRQGRTEAFF
TGTGCCAGCAGCTCAAGACAGGGAAGGACTGAAGCTTTCTTT
>TRBV5-5|TRBJ1-1|14|.|.
CASSLGALNTEAFF
TGTGCCAGCAGCTTAGGGGCCTTGAACACTGAAGCTTTCTTT
>TRBV5-4|TRBJ1-1|16|few|.
CASSSASPGKYTEAFF
TGTGCCAGCAGCTCCGCCTCCCCAGGGAAATACACTGAAGCTTTCTTT
>TRBV27|TRBJ2-5|16|.|.
CASSFYGQGSRETQYF
TGTGCCAGCAGTTTTTATGGCCAGGGCAGTAGAGAGACCCAGTACTTC
>TRBV6-5|TRBJ1-2|14|once|.
CASSSPGRGYGYTF
TGTGCCAGCAGTTCCCCGGGCAGGGGATATGGCTACACCTTC
>TRBV7-3|TRBJ1-1|13|.|.
CASSLRGNTEAFF
TGTGCCAGCAGCTTACGGGGGAACACTGAAGCTTTCTTT
>TRBV4-3|TRBJ2-3|17|.|TRBD2
CASSQGPAGGSTDTQYF
TGCGCCAGCAGCCAGGGGCCGGCCGGGGGGAGCACAGATACGCAGTATTTT